The T cell receptor (beta chain) under discussion was sequenced for a study of blood T cell repertoires in COVID-19. Data came from immunoSEQ multiplex PCR; TCRdb stores just in-frame clones and leaves some out. In the table there are roughly 220,000 clones, roughly 76% of which are singletons. Germline V gives CDR1 SGHRS, CDR2 YFSETQ. Trimming left V 0 bases short and J 5 bases short, with 14 bases between. CDR3 length: 15 residues. The sequencing sample was made of peripheral blood. This clonotype was obtained from a woman at least 80 years old with COVID-19, enrolled during active disease. The chain carries TRBV5-1 and TRBJ1-1, with D possibly TRBD1 on 6 matching bases. Here the CDR3 reads CASSLALQGQTEAFF. The CDR3 DNA reads as TGCGCCAGCAGCTTGGCCCTACAAGGACAGACTGAAGCTTTCTTT.